A single sample gave rise to the 10 T cell receptor beta chains below, sequenced in a study of regulatory and conventional T cells in RAG deficiency. Conventional CD4+ T cells were sorted from blood as CD25-low CD127-high cells. TCRdb keeps only in-frame clones here, not all; method: immunoSEQ multiplex PCR. The sample consists of more than 35,000 clones, 90% of them appearing once. These data are also associated with another study on regulatory T cells. That study reports: Amplification used 52 TRBV primers and 13 TRBJ primers.

The sample consisted of CD4+ effector T cells sorted from blood. Receptors were obtained from a human donor in good health.

The chain combines TRBV19 with TRBJ1-4; D is ambiguous. There are 14 residues in the CDR3. In germline, CDR1 is LNHDA, CDR2 SQIVND (reference sequence). V shed 10 bases and J shed 0 bases, with 12 bases lying between them. Here the CDR3 DNA reads TGTGCCACCAAGGAGACCGCAACTAATGAAAAACTGTTTTTT. Translation gives CATKETATNEKLFF.

Of note for this clone: This sample also contains other DNA sequences that code for the same CDR3. The rearrangement uses TRBV10-2 and TRBJ1-6, with TRBD1 matching over 9 bases. Trimming removed 6 bases from V and 6 bases from J; junction bases left unmatched: 3. This CDR3 is 14 amino acids long. Looked up from germline, CDR1 is WSHSY and CDR2 is SAAADI. CDR3 loop: CASREGQGNSPLHF. The DNA for the CDR3 is TGCGCCAGCAGAGAGGGACAGGGTAATTCACCCCTCCACTTT.

V gene TRBV19 combines with J gene TRBJ1-6; D is uncertain. This CDR3 has 16 amino acids. Germline V gene lookup returns CDR1 LNHDA and CDR2 SQIVND (reference sequence). Trimming removed 5 bases from V and 7 bases from J, with 18 bases in between. CDR3 sequence (DNA): TGTGCCAGTAGTTTCGGGCGGAACTCACGCAATTCACCCCTCCACTTT. This codes for CASSFGRNSRNSPLHF.

The chain uses TRBV9 and TRBJ1-4; D unclear. V was clipped by 3 bases and J by 3 bases, with 6 bases between them. The CDR3 length is 13 residues. From germline, CDR1 is SGDLS and CDR2 YYNGEE. CDR3 sequence: CASSAPPNEKLFF. CDR3 DNA: TGTGCCAGCAGCGCTCCCCCTAATGAAAAACTGTTTTTT. Filled out from reference TRBV9 and TRBJ1-4, the complete variable domain reads DSGVTQTPKHLITATGQRVTLRCSPRSGDLSVYWYQQSLDQGLQFLIQYYNGEERAKGNILERFSAQQFPDLHSELNLSSLELGDSALYFCASSAPPNEKLFFGSGTQLSVL.

This clone was seen a single time. An end of the junction differs from the germline gene, which may be a read error. The chain recombines TRBV7-7 with TRBJ1-1; no reliable D call. The CDR3 runs 13 residues. The germline gives CDR1 SSHAT, CDR2 FNYEAQ (reference sequence). Here the CDR3 DNA reads TGTGCTAGCAGCTTAGATATGGGGACTGAAGCTTTCTTT. Its translation: CASSLDMGTEAFF.

The chain uses TRBV6-1 and TRBJ2-7, with D uncertain. The CDR3 consists of 16 residues. With 0 bases removed from V and 6 bases from J, the gap between germline ends came to 18 bases. Per the germline V gene, CDR1 is MNHNS and CDR2 is SASEGT. The CDR3 loop is CASSEARITGVSEQYF. CDR3 nucleotides: TGTGCCAGCAGTGAAGCCAGGATAACTGGGGTATCCGAGCAGTACTTC.

The CDR3 coding sequence is TGTGCCAGCAGCCAACGAGGGACAGATACGCAGTATTTT. Its translation: CASSQRGTDTQYF. V and J are TRBV6-1 and TRBJ2-3; tentative D call: TRBD2 (5 bases). The length of the CDR3 is 13 residues. Germline V CDR1 and CDR2: MNHNS, SASEGT. V dropped 6 bases and J dropped 3 bases, with 10 bases sitting between them.

This chain links TRBV6-5 with TRBJ1-3; the D gene is possibly TRBD1 (5 bases). Germline loops: CDR1 MNHEY, CDR2 SVGAGI. Trimming took off 2 bases at V and 1 base at J, with 12 bases between the two ends. This CDR3 region has 16 residues. CDR3 nucleotides: TGTGCCAGCAGTTACACCAGACAGTCTTCTGGAAACACCATATATTTT. This codes for CASSYTRQSSGNTIYF.

As concerns this clone: This CDR3 fails to terminate in the conserved phenylalanine or tryptophan, so it likely reflects a read error. This rearrangement joins TRBV28 to TRBJ2-2, with a tentative D call TRBD1 (5 bases). This CDR3 is 16 amino acids long. V lost 1 base and J 6 bases, leaving 15 bases between the germline ends. Germline V lookup: CDR1 MDHEN, CDR2 SYDVKM. For the CDR3, the DNA is TGTGCCAGCAGTTTATTATCGTCGGCAGGGTCCGGGGAGCTGTTTCTT. Its protein product is CASSLLSSAGSGELFL.

This chain connects TRBV11-2 to TRBJ2-2, with D unresolved. Deletions cut 2 bases from V and 7 bases from J, with 2 bases between. This CDR3 comprises 11 residues. CDR1 is SGHAT and CDR2 is FQNNGV in the germline V gene. The CDR3 DNA follows: TGTGCCAGCAGCTTACACGGGGAGCTGTTTTTT. Its translation: CASSLHGELFF.